The next 19 T cell receptor beta chains were all read from a single sample in a study of technical replicates of blood from several donors. This table comes from immunoSEQ multiplex PCR, and its TCRdb copy is limited to in-frame clones, with some not included. The sample has tens of thousands of clones, about 91% seen once. The sequenced sample was T cells isolated from PBMCs. The source is a human donor in good health. Some clones in this sample may be carry-over from other donors' samples.

This clone was counted only a few times. J is TRBJ2-2 and V is TRBV5-6; tentative D call: TRBD2 (5 bases). The V end lost 0 bases, the J end lost 3 bases, and 18 bases lay between the germline ends. The germline CDR1 and CDR2 sequences are SGHDT and YYEEEE. This CDR3 is 18 amino acids long. In DNA form, the CDR3 reads TGTGCCAGCAGCTTGGGGCGGGTCAATCAACACTACACCGGGGAGCTGTTTTTT. Translated: CASSLGRVNQHYTGELFF.

The chain has TRBV6-1 and TRBJ1-4; no clear D gene. The CDR3 extends over 13 amino acids. V lost 5 bases, J lost 6 bases, and 10 bases lay in between. Germline V gives CDR1 MNHNS, CDR2 SASEGT. CDR3 in amino acids: CASSLAPYEKLFF. CDR3 DNA: TGTGCCAGCAGTCTGGCTCCTTATGAAAAACTGTTTTTT.

This sequence joins TRBV6-6 and TRBJ2-7, with unresolved D. CDR1 is MNHNY, CDR2 SVGAGI, per germline (reference sequence). The CDR3 runs to 12 residues. Trimming stripped 6 bases from V and 7 bases from J, with 13 bases between. The CDR3 loop reads CASSHPENEQYF. CDR3 nucleotide sequence: TGTGCCAGCAGCCACCCGGAGAATGAGCAGTACTTC.

V usage is TRBV7-3 and J usage is TRBJ2-3; tentative D call: TRBD2 (6 bases). Looked up from germline, CDR1 is SGHTA and CDR2 is FQGTGA. Deletions cut 3 bases from V and 2 bases from J, with 12 bases between. The CDR3 covers 15 residues. CDR3 in amino acids: CASSFRDSDTDTQYF. Written as DNA, the CDR3 is TGTGCCAGCAGCTTTAGGGACTCCGACACAGATACGCAGTATTTT. The whole variable domain, filled in from reference TRBV7-3 and TRBJ2-3, reads GAGVSQTPSNKVTEKGKYVELRCDPISGHTALYWYRQSLGQGPEFLIYFQGTGAADDSGLPNDRFFAVRPEGSVSTLKIQRTERGDSAVYLCASSFRDSDTDTQYFGPGTRLTVL.

The chain couples TRBV4-3 to TRBJ2-7; TRBD1 matches 9 bases. Looked up from germline, CDR1 is LGHNA and CDR2 is YSLEER. The length of the CDR3 is 14 residues. Losses at the gene ends were 4 bases for V and 2 bases for J; bases not matched to a gene: 3. The CDR3 DNA follows: TGCGCCAGCAGCCCCGGGACAGGGACCTACGAGCAGTACTTC. Translated: CASSPGTGTYEQYF.

The sample holds one count of this clone. As DNA, the CDR3 is TGTGCCAGCAGCTACGGGGGGACTAGTTACAATGAGCAGTTCTTC. It is translated as CASSYGGTSYNEQFF. The V gene is TRBV6-5, the J gene TRBJ2-1; 8 positions match TRBD2. The CDR3 contains 15 residues. Germline loops: CDR1 MNHEY, CDR2 SVGAGI. V shed 6 bases, J shed 4 bases, and the junction held 8 bases outside the gene matches.

This rearrangement joins TRBV6-6 to TRBJ2-3; the match to TRBD2 covers 12 bases. The germline V gene has CDR1 MNHNY and CDR2 SVGAGI (reference sequence). The CDR3 contains 16 residues. The junction had 2 bases not matched to a gene; V was cut back by 1 base and J by 3 bases. The CDR3 nucleotides are TGTGCCAGCAGTTACTTCGGACTAGCGGGGACAGATACGCAGTATTTT. Protein sequence: CASSYFGLAGTDTQYF.

The V gene is TRBV10-3, the J gene TRBJ2-1; a weak D match, TRBD1 (6 bases). This CDR3 spans 15 amino acids. V was clipped by 0 bases and J by 9 bases, with 15 bases between them. Germline lookup yields CDR1 ENHRY and CDR2 SYGVKD. CDR3 DNA sequence: TGTGCCATCAGTGAGTCTGTACAGGGAATAGGTGAGCAGTTCTTC. Its translation: CAISESVQGIGEQFF.

The chain uses TRBV28 and TRBJ1-5, with D unclear. Trimming shortened V by 1 base and J by 2 bases, and 3 bases separated the two germline ends. This CDR3 comprises 13 residues. Germline V gene data show CDR1 as MDHEN and CDR2 as SYDVKM. In DNA form, the CDR3 reads TGTGCCAGCAGTTTATCCGGCAATCAGCCCCAGCATTTT. As protein: CASSLSGNQPQHF.

This rearrangement joins TRBV30 to TRBJ1-2; 8 positions agree with TRBD1. J was trimmed by 6 bases and V by 2 bases; bases with no gene match: 5. Germline V lookup: CDR1 GTSNPN, CDR2 SVGIG (reference sequence). This CDR3 region has 13 residues. The chain's CDR3 is CAWSTGQGDGYTF. CDR3 nucleotides: TGTGCCTGGAGTACTGGACAGGGAGATGGCTACACCTTC.

The V call is TRBV19, the J call TRBJ2-3; 8 bases line up with TRBD2. Looked up from germline, CDR1 is LNHDA and CDR2 is SQIVND (reference sequence). Germline trimming cut 4 bases from V and 2 bases from J; bases unmatched to any gene: 5. The CDR3 covers 15 residues. CDR3 residues: CASSTRTSLTDTQYF. CDR3 DNA sequence: TGTGCCAGTAGTACGCGGACTAGCCTCACAGATACGCAGTATTTT.

V usage is TRBV6-4 and J usage is TRBJ2-7; 8 positions agree with TRBD1. CDR1 MRHNA and CDR2 SNTAGT come from the germline V gene. V lost 3 bases to trimming and J lost 6 bases; unmatched junction nucleotides: 4. The CDR3 runs to 13 residues. The CDR3 DNA reads as TGTGCCAGCAGTGAAGGACAGGGAACCGAGCAGTACTTC. This encodes CASSEGQGTEQYF.

This clone was seen a single time. V is TRBV6-5 and J is TRBJ2-5; TRBD2 might be the D (5 bases). There are 15 residues in the CDR3. Per the germline V gene, CDR1 is MNHEY and CDR2 is SVGAGI. V was cut by 1 base and J by 5 bases, with 14 bases left in between. CDR3 in DNA: TGTGCCAGCAGTTACTATCTTTCGGGAATGGAGACCCAGTACTTC. It yields the protein CASSYYLSGMETQYF.

The chain has TRBV11-2 and TRBJ2-7; TRBD2 aligns across 7 bases. V was clipped by 3 bases and J by 1 base; unmatched bases: 6. The germline V gene encodes CDR1 SGHAT and CDR2 FQNNGV. CDR3 length equals 15 residues. CDR3 region: CASSFVGGVSYEQYF. The DNA of the CDR3 is TGTGCCAGCAGCTTTGTGGGGGGGGTATCCTACGAGCAGTACTTC.

This sequence joins TRBV29-1 and TRBJ1-4; D unresolved. Germline CDR1 and CDR2: SQVTM and ANQGSEA. V was clipped by 8 bases and J by 8 bases, with 18 bases between them. CDR3 length: 13 amino acids. The CDR3 spells CSSKTSGIEKLFF. The CDR3 DNA follows: TGCAGCTCGAAGACATCCGGGATAGAAAAACTGTTTTTT.

The chain links TRBV19 to TRBJ1-2; 11 positions match TRBD1. CDR3 length: 14 residues. Trimming cost V 4 bases and J 3 bases; bases outside gene matches: 1. Germline values: CDR1 LNHDA, CDR2 SQIVND (reference sequence). The CDR3 region has the DNA TGTGCCAGTAGTAGGGACAGGGGGGACTATGGCTACACCTTC. This codes for CASSRDRGDYGYTF.

The chain uses TRBV28 and TRBJ2-1; D is possibly TRBD2 (6 bases). Trimming left V 3 bases short and J 13 bases short, with 10 bases between. The CDR3 totals 11 residues. The germline gives CDR1 MDHEN, CDR2 SYDVKM. The CDR3 DNA reads as TGTGCCAGCAGTTTCGCGACTAGACAGTTCTTC. Translating it yields CASSFATRQFF.

The J gene is TRBJ2-3, the V gene TRBV9; perhaps TRBD2 as D (6 bases). This CDR3 region has 14 residues. CDR1 and CDR2 from the germline V gene are SGDLS and YYNGEE. V was shortened by 4 bases and J by 5 bases, with 14 bases between the two germline ends. CDR3 DNA: TGTGCCAGCAGCCCTCGAGCGGGCGGAGATACGCAGTATTTT. Amino acids: CASSPRAGGDTQYF.

V is TRBV5-1 and J is TRBJ2-3; 16 bases are a match to TRBD2. The CDR3 totals 17 residues. Trimming at V came to 3 bases and at J to 3 bases, leaving 4 bases not matched to a gene. Germline loops: CDR1 SGHRS, CDR2 YFSETQ. CDR3 sequence: CASSSGLAGGPTDTQYF. CDR3 DNA: TGCGCCAGCAGCTCGGGACTAGCGGGAGGGCCTACAGATACGCAGTATTTT.